This T cell receptor beta chain is drawn from a study of response to subunit inactivated influenza vaccine. The table lists this clonotype with a few counts. TCRdb called the RT-PCR reads again in MiXCR, with one record for every CDR3 protein. The sample shows a few hundred thousand distinct CDR3 sequences, 14% of them seen only once. V trimming: 3 bases; J trimming: 8 bases; junction bases outside the gene matches: 8. The CDR3 runs to 15 residues. The V gene's germline CDR1 is KGHDR and CDR2 SFDVKD. The chain uses TRBV24-1 and TRBJ2-1; the match to TRBD2 covers 8 bases. Specimen: PBMCs from blood, collected 12 days after vaccination. The sequence derives from a man over 45 who received an inactivated influenza vaccine. The CDR3 reads CATSDQRTSIHEQFF. The CDR3 DNA is TGTGCCACCAGTGATCAGAGGACTAGCATCCATGAGCAGTTCTTC.